This TCR beta chain was obtained from a study of identical twins. This clonotype was seen more than once but under ten times. cDNA carried unique molecular identifiers, and a universal primer site was added by template switching. Each CDR3 protein is one row after TCRdb ran MiXCR on the 5' RACE reads. The profile shows roughly 1.6 million distinct CDR3 sequences, roughly a third of them singletons. This receptor was obtained from a newborn girl in good health. Sequences were obtained from cord blood.

The CDR3 sequence: CASSLGLSGVSDTQYF. CDR3 nucleotides: TGTGCCAGCAGCTTAGGGCTAAGCGGGGTCTCAGATACGCAGTATTTT. The chain couples TRBV11-2 to TRBJ2-3; 7 bases fit TRBD2. Trimming at V came to 1 base and at J to 4 bases, leaving 8 bases not matched to a gene. Per germline, CDR1 SGHAT and CDR2 FQNNGV. The CDR3 runs to 16 residues.